Below are 21 T cell receptor beta chains sequenced from a single sample in a study of Graves' ophthalmopathy and Graves' hyperthyroidism. CDR3 regions of TCR beta were amplified from RNA transcripts. HTBI-primed first-round RT-PCR preceded second-round multiplex PCR. MiXCR, applied by TCRdb to the multiplex PCR reads, yields one record per CDR3 protein. The sample yields approximately 700,000 distinct CDR3 sequences, 40% seen once. The source material was peripheral blood. The receptors originated from an adult man with Graves' ophthalmopathy.

This clonotype was seen only a few times. The gene calls are TRBV5-1 and TRBJ1-4; possibly TRBD1 for D (5 bases). V lost 0 bases, J lost 8 bases, and 11 bases lay in between. This CDR3 contains 14 residues. From germline, CDR1 is SGHRS and CDR2 YFSETQ. DNA of the CDR3: TGCGCCAGCAGCTTGGGGGGCTGGAGGGAAAAACTGTTTTTT. It codes for CASSLGGWREKLFF. Together with reference TRBV5-1 and TRBJ1-4, the CDR3 gives the full variable domain: KAGVTQTPRYLIKTRGQQVTLSCSPISGHRSVSWYQQTPGQGLQFLFEYFSETQRNKGNFPGRFSGRQFSNSRSEMNVSTLELGDSALYLCASSLGGWREKLFFGSGTQLSVL.

The chain joins TRBV12-3 or TRBV12-4 to TRBJ1-3, with a tentative D call TRBD1 (6 bases). CDR3 length: 18 residues. V dropped 3 bases and J dropped 3 bases, with 21 bases sitting between them. CDR3 loop: CASSFLQVGTTGGNTIYF. CDR3 nucleotide sequence: TGTGCCAGCAGTTTTCTTCAAGTAGGGACAACGGGTGGAAACACCATATATTTT.

On this clonotype itself: A much larger clone lies one base from this, so it may be a read error. The chain is built from TRBV7-9 and TRBJ1-3; D ambiguous. In germline, CDR1 is SEHNR, CDR2 FQNEAQ (reference sequence). V was pared by 3 bases and J by 0 bases, with 9 bases between. The CDR3 runs 15 residues. The CDR3 loop is CASSFGVTSGNTIYF. The CDR3 DNA sequence: TGTGCCAGCAGCTTTGGTGTCACCTCTGGAAACACCATATATTTT.

This clonotype appeared a few times. The CDR3 region is CASRRTGAVSPLHF. CDR3 DNA: TGTGCCAGCAGACGGACAGGGGCTGTTTCACCCCTCCACTTT. The J gene is TRBJ1-6, the V gene TRBV25-1; the match to TRBD1 covers 9 bases. Germline trimming cut 6 bases from V and 9 bases from J; bases unmatched to any gene: 6. The CDR3 runs 14 residues. Germline V gene lookup returns CDR1 MGHDK and CDR2 SYGVNS.

The rearrangement joins TRBV10-2 to TRBJ1-4; D gene uncertain. Germline loops: CDR1 WSHSY, CDR2 SAAADI. V lost 0 bases and J 8 bases, leaving 7 bases between the germline ends. The CDR3 spans 13 residues. The CDR3 protein is CASSESADEKLFF. The CDR3 DNA sequence: TGCGCCAGCAGTGAGTCGGCAGACGAAAAACTGTTTTTT.

This clonotype has only one observation. The chain recombines TRBV29-1 with TRBJ2-7, with D tentatively TRBD2 (5 bases). The V end lost 8 bases, the J end lost 10 bases, and 21 bases lay between the germline ends. CDR3 length equals 12 residues. Looked up from germline, CDR1 is SQVTM and CDR2 is ANQGSEA. The CDR3 is CSREGLAFGQYF. As DNA, the CDR3 is TGCAGCCGGGAAGGTTTGGCTTTCGGTCAGTACTTC.

The chain employs TRBV2 and TRBJ1-6; maybe TRBD1 (5 bases). CDR3 length: 15 amino acids. Germline CDR1 and CDR2: SNHLY and FYNNEI. V was cut by 4 bases and J by 10 bases, with 17 bases left in between. Written as DNA, the CDR3 is TGTGCCAGCAGTGTAGGAGACAGAGAGAACTCACCCCTCCACTTT. It is translated as CASSVGDRENSPLHF.

About this clonotype itself: It may be a read error: a sequence one base away is much more abundant. The J gene is TRBJ1-5, the V gene TRBV19; no clear D. CDR1 and CDR2 from the germline V gene are LNHDA and SQIVND (reference sequence). The CDR3 totals 13 residues. The CDR3 nucleotides are TGTACCAGTAACACCTATGCTAATCAGCCCCAGCATTTT. Translated: CTSNTYANQPQHF.

V usage is TRBV19 and J usage is TRBJ2-3; 12 bases line up with TRBD2. J gave up 9 bases and V 6 bases, and 4 bases lay outside the gene matches. Germline CDR1 reads LNHDA; CDR2 reads SQIVND (reference sequence). This CDR3 has 13 residues. The DNA for the CDR3 is TGTGCCAGTAGACTAGCGGGAGGTCGGACGCAGTATTTT. It codes for CASRLAGGRTQYF.

The chain recombines TRBV10-3 with TRBJ2-4; D gene uncertain. The CDR3 is made up of 12 amino acids. The germline V and J ends were trimmed by 10 bases and 3 bases, with 10 bases remaining between them. CDR1 and CDR2 from the germline V gene are ENHRY and SYGVKD. CDR3 residues: CASSVGKNIQYF. CDR3 DNA sequence: TGTGCCAGCAGCGTTGGCAAAAACATTCAGTACTTC.

This clonotype was detected many times. CDR3 protein: CASSLAFGGDGAAETQYF. The CDR3 coding sequence is TGTGCCAGCAGCTTAGCGTTCGGTGGCGACGGGGCCGCGGAGACCCAGTACTTC. The J gene is TRBJ2-5, the V gene TRBV7-9; D might be TRBD1 or TRBD2, each matching 5 bases. CDR1 SEHNR and CDR2 FQNEAQ come from the germline V gene (reference sequence). This CDR3 is built from 18 residues. Trimming pared 0 bases from V and 5 bases from J, leaving 22 bases between.

V and J are TRBV6-5 and TRBJ1-1; D possibly corresponds to TRBD1 (6 bases). The V gene's germline CDR1 is MNHEY and CDR2 SVGAGI. There are 18 residues in the CDR3. V was trimmed by 2 bases and J by 1 base, leaving 20 bases between them. DNA of the CDR3: TGTGCCAGCAGTTACGGATCTTCGGGGGGGCGTCGGAACACTGAAGCTTTCTTT. This encodes CASSYGSSGGRRNTEAFF.

V and J are TRBV20-1 and TRBJ2-5; TRBD1 agrees at 8 bases. This CDR3 comprises 15 residues. CDR1 is DFQATT and CDR2 is SNEGSKA in the germline V gene (reference sequence). Trimming at V came to 6 bases and at J to 0 bases, leaving 9 bases not matched to a gene. CDR3 sequence: CSATQTGADQETQYF. CDR3 bases: TGCAGTGCCACCCAGACAGGGGCGGACCAAGAGACCCAGTACTTC.

A note on this clonotype: One base away lies a much larger clone, so this may be a sequencing read error. The chain is built from TRBV7-9 and TRBJ2-5; D not certain. This CDR3 contains 13 residues. CDR1 and CDR2 (germline): SEHNR, FQNEAQ (reference sequence). The DNA for the CDR3 is TGTGCCAGCAGCCCCGACGTTCAAGAGACCCGGTACTTC. Encoded protein: CASSPDVQETRYF.

Points on this clonotype: Given a much more abundant clone one base away, this may be a read error. This chain links TRBV29-1 with TRBJ1-4; maybe TRBD1 (5 bases). Germline V gene sequence: CDR1 SQVTM, CDR2 ANQGSEA. This CDR3 has 14 residues. CDR3 nucleotide sequence: TGCAGCGTTGTCAGGGTCGGGTCTAATGAAAAACTGCTTTTT. It codes for CSVVRVGSNEKLLF.

This clonotype came up many times. The rearrangement links TRBV20-1 to TRBJ1-1; D uncertain. V was shortened by 5 bases and J by 1 base, with 8 bases between the two germline ends. Germline V CDR1 and CDR2: DFQATT, SNEGSKA (reference sequence). The CDR3 covers 12 residues. The CDR3 protein is CSAQDTNTEAFF. The CDR3 nucleotides are TGCAGTGCTCAGGATACGAACACTGAAGCTTTCTTT.

The chain employs TRBV29-1 and TRBJ2-7; 9 bases fit TRBD1. V was clipped by 8 bases and J by 5 bases; unmatched bases: 10. The CDR3 has 13 amino acids. Germline lookup yields CDR1 SQVTM and CDR2 ANQGSEA. CDR3 nucleotide sequence: TGCAGCTCTACGGGACAGGGTCCCAACGAGCAGTACTTC. Its protein is CSSTGQGPNEQYF.

As concerns this clonotype: A much larger clone lies a single base off, so this may be a read error. The V call is TRBV20-1, the J call TRBJ1-2; no clear D. V lost 4 bases to trimming and J lost 8 bases, with 11 bases between them. The CDR3 totals 11 residues. Germline V gene lookup returns CDR1 DFQATT and CDR2 SNEGSKA (reference sequence). The CDR3: CSANGVTGYTF. The CDR3 DNA follows: TGCAGTGCTAATGGGGTTACGGGCTACACCTTC.

V gene TRBV29-1 combines with J gene TRBJ2-5, with 8 bases fitting TRBD1. CDR1 is SQVTM, CDR2 ANQGSEA, per germline. The trim removed 4 bases at V and 1 base at J, leaving 5 bases unmatched. The CDR3 sequence is 14 residues long. CDR3 sequence reads: CSVAGQGLQETQYF. DNA for the CDR3: TGCAGCGTTGCCGGACAGGGCCTCCAAGAGACCCAGTACTTC.

For this clonotype: A much bigger clone sits one base away, suggesting this may be a read error. The CDR3 nucleotides read TGTGCCGGCAGCTTAGGAGGGCAGGCCAAACTGTTTTTT. Its protein product is CAGSLGGQAKLFF. The rearrangement uses TRBV7-2 and TRBJ1-4, with no clear D. The CDR3 consists of 13 residues. Germline loops: CDR1 SGHTA, CDR2 FQGNSA.

The chain links TRBV4-2 to TRBJ1-1; no firm D call. The CDR3 is made up of 14 amino acids. In germline, CDR1 is LGHNA, CDR2 YNFKEQ. Trimming stripped 0 bases from V and 0 bases from J, with 5 bases between. The CDR3 here is CASSQERMNTEAFF. The CDR3 DNA is TGTGCCAGCAGCCAAGAACGGATGAACACTGAAGCTTTCTTT.